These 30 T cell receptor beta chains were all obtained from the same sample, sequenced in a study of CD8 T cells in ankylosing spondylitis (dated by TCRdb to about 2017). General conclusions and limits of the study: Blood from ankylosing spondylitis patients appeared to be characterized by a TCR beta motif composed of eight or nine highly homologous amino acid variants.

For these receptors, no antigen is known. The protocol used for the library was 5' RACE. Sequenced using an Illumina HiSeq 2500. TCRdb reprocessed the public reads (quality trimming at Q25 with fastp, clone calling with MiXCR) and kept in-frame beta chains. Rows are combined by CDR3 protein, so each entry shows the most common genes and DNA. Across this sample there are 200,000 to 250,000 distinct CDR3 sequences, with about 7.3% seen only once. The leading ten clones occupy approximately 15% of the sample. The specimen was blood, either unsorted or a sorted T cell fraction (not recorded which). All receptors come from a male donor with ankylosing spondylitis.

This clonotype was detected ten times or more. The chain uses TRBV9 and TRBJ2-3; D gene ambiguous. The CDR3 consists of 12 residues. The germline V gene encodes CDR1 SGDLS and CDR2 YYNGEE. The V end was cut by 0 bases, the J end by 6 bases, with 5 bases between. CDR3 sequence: CASSVADDTQYF. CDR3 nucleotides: TGTGCCAGCAGCGTAGCAGACGATACGCAGTATTTT.

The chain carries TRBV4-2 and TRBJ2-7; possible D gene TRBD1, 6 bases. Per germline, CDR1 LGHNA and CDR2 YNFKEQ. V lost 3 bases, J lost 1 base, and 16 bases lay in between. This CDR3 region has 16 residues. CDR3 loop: CASSQEQGEKSYEQYF. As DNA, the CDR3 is TGTGCCAGCAGCCAGGAACAGGGAGAGAAGTCCTACGAGCAGTACTTC.

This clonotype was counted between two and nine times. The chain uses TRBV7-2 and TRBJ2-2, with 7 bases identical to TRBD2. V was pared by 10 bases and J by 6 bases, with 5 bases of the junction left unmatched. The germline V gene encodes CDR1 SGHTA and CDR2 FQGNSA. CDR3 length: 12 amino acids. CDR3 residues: CAIYGGAGELFF. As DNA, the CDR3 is TGTGCCATCTATGGGGGGGCCGGGGAGCTGTTTTTT. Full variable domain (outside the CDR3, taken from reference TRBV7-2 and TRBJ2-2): GAGVSQSPSNKVTEKGKDVELRCDPISGHTALYWYRQSLGQGLEFLIYFQGNSAPDKSGLPSDRFSAERTGGSVSTLTIQRTQQEDSAVYLCAIYGGAGELFFGEGSRLTVL.

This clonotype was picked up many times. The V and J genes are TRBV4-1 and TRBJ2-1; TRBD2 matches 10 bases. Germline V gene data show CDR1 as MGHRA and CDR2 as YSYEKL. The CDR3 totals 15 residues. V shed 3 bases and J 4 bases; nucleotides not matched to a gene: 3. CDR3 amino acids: CASSQRTSGYNEQFF. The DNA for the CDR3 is TGCGCCAGCAGCCAGCGGACTAGCGGATACAATGAGCAGTTCTTC.

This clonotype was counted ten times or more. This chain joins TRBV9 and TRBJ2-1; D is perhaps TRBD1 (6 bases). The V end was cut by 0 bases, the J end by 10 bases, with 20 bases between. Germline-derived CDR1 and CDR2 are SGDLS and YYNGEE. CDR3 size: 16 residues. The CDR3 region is CASSVGGSHPRGEQFF. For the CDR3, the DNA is TGTGCCAGCAGCGTAGGTGGTAGCCACCCAAGGGGGGAGCAGTTCTTC.

CDR3 sequence reads: CASSSDFPSTDTQYF. The DNA for the CDR3 is TGCGCCAGCAGCTCGGACTTTCCGTCCACAGATACGCAGTATTTT. The chain uses TRBV4-3 and TRBJ2-3, with a weak D call TRBD2 (5 bases). The germline V and J ends were trimmed by 5 bases and 2 bases, with 14 bases remaining between them. This CDR3 comprises 15 residues. Germline CDR1 and CDR2: LGHNA and YSLEER.

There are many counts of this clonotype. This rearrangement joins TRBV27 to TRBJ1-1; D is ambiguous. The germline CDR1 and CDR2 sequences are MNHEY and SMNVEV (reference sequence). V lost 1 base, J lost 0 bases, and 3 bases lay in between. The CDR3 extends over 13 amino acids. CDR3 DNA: TGTGCCAGCAGTTTATTCATGAACACTGAAGCTTTCTTT. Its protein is CASSLFMNTEAFF.

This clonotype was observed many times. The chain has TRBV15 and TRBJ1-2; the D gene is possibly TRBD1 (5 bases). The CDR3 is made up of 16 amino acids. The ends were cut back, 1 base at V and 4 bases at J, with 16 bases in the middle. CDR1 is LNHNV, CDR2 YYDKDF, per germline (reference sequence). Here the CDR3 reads CATSRALTEGVYGYTF. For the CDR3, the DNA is TGTGCCACCAGCAGAGCATTGACGGAAGGGGTCTATGGCTACACCTTC.

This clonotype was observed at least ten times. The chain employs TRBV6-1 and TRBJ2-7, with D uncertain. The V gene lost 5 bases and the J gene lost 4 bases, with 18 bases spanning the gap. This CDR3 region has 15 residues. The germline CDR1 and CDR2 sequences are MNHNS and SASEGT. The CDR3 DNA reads TGTGCCAGCAGTCCCACCGGGCCTTATTCTTACGAGCAGTACTTC. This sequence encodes CASSPTGPYSYEQYF.

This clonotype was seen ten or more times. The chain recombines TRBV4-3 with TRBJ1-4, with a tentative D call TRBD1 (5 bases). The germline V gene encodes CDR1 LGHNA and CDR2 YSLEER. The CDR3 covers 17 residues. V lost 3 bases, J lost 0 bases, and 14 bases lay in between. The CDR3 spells CASSQATGAATNEKLFF. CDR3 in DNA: TGCGCCAGCAGCCAGGCGACTGGGGCCGCAACTAATGAAAAACTGTTTTTT.

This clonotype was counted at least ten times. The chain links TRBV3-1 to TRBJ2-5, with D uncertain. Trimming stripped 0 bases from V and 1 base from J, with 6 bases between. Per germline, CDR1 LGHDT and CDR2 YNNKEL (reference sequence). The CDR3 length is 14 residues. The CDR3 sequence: CASSQEVSQETQYF. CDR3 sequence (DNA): TGTGCCAGCAGCCAAGAAGTGAGCCAAGAGACCCAGTACTTC.

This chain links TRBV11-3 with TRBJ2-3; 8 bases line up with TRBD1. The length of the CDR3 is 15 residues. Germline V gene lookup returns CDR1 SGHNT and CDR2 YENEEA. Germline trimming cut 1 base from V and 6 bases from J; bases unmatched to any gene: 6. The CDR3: CASSLVAGGVDTQYF. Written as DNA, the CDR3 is TGTGCCAGCAGCTTAGTTGCAGGGGGCGTGGATACGCAGTATTTT.

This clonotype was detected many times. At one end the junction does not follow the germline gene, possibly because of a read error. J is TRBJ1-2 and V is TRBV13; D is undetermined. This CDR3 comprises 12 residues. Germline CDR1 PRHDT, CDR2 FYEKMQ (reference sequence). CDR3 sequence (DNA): TGTGCCAGCAGCTTAGGCATGTATGACTACACCTTC. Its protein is CASSLGMYDYTF.

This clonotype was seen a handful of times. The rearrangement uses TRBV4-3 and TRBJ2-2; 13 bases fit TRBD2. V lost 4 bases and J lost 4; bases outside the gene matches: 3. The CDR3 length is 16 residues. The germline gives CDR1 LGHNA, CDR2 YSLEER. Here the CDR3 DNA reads TGCGCCAGCAGCCCAGGGACTAGCGGGATCACCGGGGAGCTGTTTTTT. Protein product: CASSPGTSGITGELFF.

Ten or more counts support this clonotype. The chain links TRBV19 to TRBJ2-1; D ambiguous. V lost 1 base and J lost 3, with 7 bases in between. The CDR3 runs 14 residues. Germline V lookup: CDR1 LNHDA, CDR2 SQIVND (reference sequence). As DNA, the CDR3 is TGTGCCAGTAGTATAGTCCTCAACTACAATGAGCAGTTCTTC. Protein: CASSIVLNYNEQFF.

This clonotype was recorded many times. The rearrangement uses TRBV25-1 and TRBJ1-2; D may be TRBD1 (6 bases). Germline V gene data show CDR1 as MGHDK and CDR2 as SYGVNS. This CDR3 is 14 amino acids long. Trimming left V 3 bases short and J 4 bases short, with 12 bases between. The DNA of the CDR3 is TGTGCCAGCAGTGAGGGGACAACCTCCTATGGCTACACCTTC. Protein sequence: CASSEGTTSYGYTF.

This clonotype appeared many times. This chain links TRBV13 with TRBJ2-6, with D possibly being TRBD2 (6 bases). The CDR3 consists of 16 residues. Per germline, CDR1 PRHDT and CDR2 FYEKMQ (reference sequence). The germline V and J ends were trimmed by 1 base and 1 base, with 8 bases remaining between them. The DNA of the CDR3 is TGTGCCAGCAGCTTAGAGGAGGGATCTGGGGCCAACGTCCTGACTTTC. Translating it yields CASSLEEGSGANVLTF.

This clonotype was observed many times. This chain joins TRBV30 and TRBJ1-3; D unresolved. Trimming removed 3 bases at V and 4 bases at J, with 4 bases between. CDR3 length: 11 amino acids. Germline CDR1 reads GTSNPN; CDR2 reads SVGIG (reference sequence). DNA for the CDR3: TGTGCCTGGAGGCGGGGAAACACCATATATTTT. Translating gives CAWRRGNTIYF. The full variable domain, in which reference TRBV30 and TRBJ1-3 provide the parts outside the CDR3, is SQTIHQWPATLVQPVGSPLSLECTVEGTSNPNLYWYRQAAGRGLQLLFYSVGIGQISSEVPQNLSASRPQDRQFILSSKKLLLSDSGFYLCAWRRGNTIYFGEGSWLTVV.

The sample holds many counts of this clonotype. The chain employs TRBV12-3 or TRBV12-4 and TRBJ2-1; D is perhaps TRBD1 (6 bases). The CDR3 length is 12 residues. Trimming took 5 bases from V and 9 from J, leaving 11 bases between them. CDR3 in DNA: TGTGCCAGCAGTGTCGGGACAATTGAGCAGTTCTTC. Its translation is CASSVGTIEQFF.

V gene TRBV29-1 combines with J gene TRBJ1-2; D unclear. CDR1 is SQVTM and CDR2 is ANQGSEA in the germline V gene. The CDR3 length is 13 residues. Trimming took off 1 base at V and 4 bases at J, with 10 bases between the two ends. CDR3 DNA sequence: TGCAGCGTTGAAGCTGGACGAATCTATGGCTACACCTTC. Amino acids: CSVEAGRIYGYTF.

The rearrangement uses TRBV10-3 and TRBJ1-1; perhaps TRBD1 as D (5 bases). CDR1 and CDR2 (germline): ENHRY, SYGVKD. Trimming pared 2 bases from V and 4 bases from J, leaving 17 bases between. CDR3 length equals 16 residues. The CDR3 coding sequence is TGTGCCATCAGTGAGGCCCGGGGCGTGAAGACCACTGAAGCTTTCTTT. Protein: CAISEARGVKTTEAFF.

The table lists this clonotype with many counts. The CDR3, as DNA: TGTGCCAGCAGCTTACACGGGGTCCTTAACCAGCCCCAGCATTTT. It codes for CASSLHGVLNQPQHF. The V call is TRBV7-2, the J call TRBJ1-5; D not certain. The V gene's germline CDR1 is SGHTA and CDR2 FQGNSA. The CDR3 totals 15 residues. Trimming took 2 bases from V and 7 from J, leaving 15 bases between them. The whole variable domain, filled in from reference TRBV7-2 and TRBJ1-5, reads GAGVSQSPSNKVTEKGKDVELRCDPISGHTALYWYRQSLGQGLEFLIYFQGNSAPDKSGLPSDRFSAERTGGSVSTLTIQRTQQEDSAVYLCASSLHGVLNQPQHFGDGTRLSIL.

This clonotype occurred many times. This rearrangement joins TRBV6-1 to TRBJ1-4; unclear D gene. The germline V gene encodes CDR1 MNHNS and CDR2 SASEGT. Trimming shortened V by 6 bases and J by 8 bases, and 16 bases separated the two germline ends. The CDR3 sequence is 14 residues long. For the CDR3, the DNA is TGTGCCAGCAGCCTACCAGTGTGGGCCGAAAAACTGTTTTTT. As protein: CASSLPVWAEKLFF.

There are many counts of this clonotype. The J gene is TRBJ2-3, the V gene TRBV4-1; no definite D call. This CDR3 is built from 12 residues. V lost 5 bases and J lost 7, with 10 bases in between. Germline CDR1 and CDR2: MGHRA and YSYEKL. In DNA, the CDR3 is TGCGCCAGCAGCTCTGCCCGTAATACGCAGTATTTT. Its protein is CASSSARNTQYF.

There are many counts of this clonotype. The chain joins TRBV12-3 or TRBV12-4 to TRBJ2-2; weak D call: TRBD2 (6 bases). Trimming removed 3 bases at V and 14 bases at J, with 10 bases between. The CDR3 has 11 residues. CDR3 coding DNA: TGTGCCAGCAGTTTGGGACTGCCTCTGTTTTTT. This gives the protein CASSLGLPLFF.

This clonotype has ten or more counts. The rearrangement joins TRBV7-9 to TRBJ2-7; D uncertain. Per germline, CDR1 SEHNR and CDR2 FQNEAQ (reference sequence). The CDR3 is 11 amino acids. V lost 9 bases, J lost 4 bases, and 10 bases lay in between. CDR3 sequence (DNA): TGTGCCAGTCAGGTGGGATACGAGCAGTACTTC. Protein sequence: CASQVGYEQYF.

The CDR3 is CSALDRSWADEKLFF. CDR3 sequence (DNA): TGCAGTGCCCTAGACCGGAGTTGGGCGGATGAAAAACTGTTTTTT. The chain couples TRBV20-1 to TRBJ1-4, with D unclear. The germline V gene has CDR1 DFQATT and CDR2 SNEGSKA (reference sequence). This CDR3 is built from 15 residues. V lost 6 bases and J 6 bases, leaving 20 bases between the germline ends.

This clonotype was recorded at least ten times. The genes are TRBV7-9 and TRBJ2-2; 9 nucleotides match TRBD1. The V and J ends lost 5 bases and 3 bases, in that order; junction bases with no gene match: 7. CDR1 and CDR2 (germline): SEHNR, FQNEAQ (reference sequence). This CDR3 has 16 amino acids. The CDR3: CASSNPGTGHTGELFF. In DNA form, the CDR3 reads TGTGCCAGCAGCAATCCCGGGACAGGGCACACCGGGGAGCTGTTTTTT.

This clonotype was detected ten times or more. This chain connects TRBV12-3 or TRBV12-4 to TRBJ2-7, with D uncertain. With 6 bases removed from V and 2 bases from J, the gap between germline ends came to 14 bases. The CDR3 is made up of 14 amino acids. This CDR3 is CASSRFSSAYEQYF. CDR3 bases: TGTGCCAGCAGCCGATTTTCGTCGGCCTACGAGCAGTACTTC.

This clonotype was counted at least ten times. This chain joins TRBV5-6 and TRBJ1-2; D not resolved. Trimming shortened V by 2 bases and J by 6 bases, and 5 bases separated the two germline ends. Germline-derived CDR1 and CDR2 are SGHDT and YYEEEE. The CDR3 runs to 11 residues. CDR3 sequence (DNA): TGTGCCAGCAGCTTTCGGGATGGCTACACCTTC. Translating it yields CASSFRDGYTF. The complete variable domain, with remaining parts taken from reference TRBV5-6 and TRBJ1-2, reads DAGVTQSPTHLIKTRGQQVTLRCSPKSGHDTVSWYQQALGQGPQFIFQYYEEEERQRGNFPDRFSGHQFPNYSSELNVNALLLGDSALYLCASSFRDGYTFGSGTRLTVV.